The next 18 T cell receptor beta chains were all read from a single sample in a study of T cell responses to AZD1222 COVID-19 vaccine. Only in-frame clones appear in the TCRdb table, and some are missing; sequencing was by immunoSEQ multiplex PCR. In the table there are 110,000 to 150,000 clones, around 85% of which are singletons. The specimen was peripheral blood, collected on day 0 of AZD1222 vaccination. Every receptor here comes from an adult in good health.

The V gene is TRBV19, the J gene TRBJ2-2; D is perhaps TRBD1 (6 bases). CDR1 LNHDA and CDR2 SQIVND come from the germline V gene (reference sequence). This CDR3 spans 15 amino acids. Trimming took 0 bases from V and 4 from J, leaving 9 bases between them. CDR3 nucleotides: TGTGCCAGTAGTATAGAAGGGGGTGGCACCGGGGAGCTGTTTTTT. As protein: CASSIEGGGTGELFF.

This chain joins TRBV4-1 and TRBJ2-5; D not resolved. CDR3 length equals 16 residues. Trimming left V 0 bases short and J 2 bases short, with 13 bases between. Germline CDR1 is MGHRA and CDR2 is YSYEKL. CDR3 in amino acids: CASSQESPGLQETQYF. The DNA of the CDR3 is TGCGCCAGCAGCCAAGAATCTCCCGGGTTACAAGAGACCCAGTACTTC.

J is TRBJ2-1 and V is TRBV19, with a tentative D call TRBD1 (6 bases). Trimming removed 6 bases at V and 12 bases at J, with 27 bases between. Per the germline V gene, CDR1 is LNHDA and CDR2 is SQIVND (reference sequence). This CDR3 has 16 residues. The CDR3: CASRDKDSGDTGGQFF. The CDR3 DNA reads as TGTGCCAGTAGGGATAAGGACAGCGGAGACACCGGTGGGCAGTTCTTC.

This rearrangement joins TRBV6-2 or TRBV6-3 to TRBJ1-5; 7 bases map to TRBD1. Per the germline V gene, CDR1 is MNHEY and CDR2 is SVGEGT. J gave up 0 bases and V 2 bases, and 4 bases lay outside the gene matches. CDR3 size: 16 residues. The CDR3 protein is CASSYEGQYSNQPQHF. Here the CDR3 DNA reads TGTGCCAGCAGTTACGAGGGACAGTATAGCAATCAGCCCCAGCATTTT.

The chain carries TRBV6-5 and TRBJ1-1, with 8 bases that match TRBD1. V shed 7 bases and J 6 bases; nucleotides not matched to a gene: 13. The length of the CDR3 is 15 residues. The germline CDR1 and CDR2 sequences are MNHEY and SVGAGI. In nucleotides, the CDR3 is TGTGCCAGCACCTACAGGGGGAACGAGGTCCCTGAAGCTTTCTTT. Its translation is CASTYRGNEVPEAFF.

The chain carries TRBV4-2 and TRBJ1-1; the match to TRBD1 covers 8 bases. Germline assignment: CDR1 LGHNA and CDR2 YNFKEQ. Trimming at V came to 3 bases and at J to 4 bases, leaving 7 bases not matched to a gene. CDR3 length: 15 amino acids. CDR3 nucleotide sequence: TGTGCCAGCAGCCAGGACACAGGGGGAAGCACTGAAGCTTTCTTT. Protein product: CASSQDTGGSTEAFF.

The chain joins TRBV5-1 to TRBJ2-3; 7 bases agree with TRBD2. The ends lost 0 bases at V and 5 bases at J; junction bases unmatched: 3. CDR3 length: 14 residues. Per germline, CDR1 SGHRS and CDR2 YFSETQ. This CDR3 reads CASSLAGGGDTQYF. CDR3 nucleotides: TGCGCCAGCAGCTTGGCCGGCGGGGGAGATACGCAGTATTTT.

This chain uses TRBV11-2 with TRBJ1-1; D is unresolved. Trimming pared 3 bases from V and 1 base from J, leaving 9 bases between. The CDR3 length is 14 residues. In germline, CDR1 is SGHAT, CDR2 FQNNGV. CDR3 in amino acids: CASSLTSGNTEAFF. Written as DNA, the CDR3 is TGTGCCAGCAGCTTGACGTCGGGGAACACTGAAGCTTTCTTT.

The chain couples TRBV6-4 to TRBJ1-5; possible D gene TRBD1, 5 bases. The CDR3 loop spans 14 amino acids. Looked up from germline, CDR1 is MRHNA and CDR2 is SNTAGT. V lost 2 bases and J lost 3, with 8 bases in between. In DNA, the CDR3 is TGTGCCAGCAGTGACAGGGGATTCAATCAGCCCCAGCATTTT. Amino acids: CASSDRGFNQPQHF.

The CDR3 DNA follows: TGCGCCAGCAGCCAAGGGGACAGGAACTATGGCTACACCTTC. Its protein is CASSQGDRNYGYTF. The genes are TRBV4-1 and TRBJ1-2; 8 nucleotides match TRBD1. The germline gives CDR1 MGHRA, CDR2 YSYEKL. The V segment lost 1 base and the J segment 2 bases; nucleotides outside the gene matches: 0. This CDR3 has 14 residues.

This clone was seen more than once but under ten times. The V call is TRBV2, the J call TRBJ2-1; TRBD2 agrees at 8 bases. Trimming at V came to 7 bases and at J to 9 bases, leaving 14 bases not matched to a gene. Germline V gene lookup returns CDR1 SNHLY and CDR2 FYNNEI. This CDR3 is built from 15 residues. CDR3 bases: TGTGCCAGCACCGGGGGGGTACAGGGAAGGGGTGAGCAGTTCTTC. Residues: CASTGGVQGRGEQFF.

The V gene is TRBV21-1, the J gene TRBJ2-2; the tabulated D call, TRBD2, remains unverified against the DNA. TRBV21-1 is a documented pseudogene. The CDR3 spans 12 residues. The CDR3 reads CASVGSHRGAVF. DNA for the CDR3: TGTGCCAGTGTCGGCAGTCACCGGGGAGCTGTTTTT.

CDR3 loop: CASSRQGSGQPQHF. The CDR3 DNA sequence: TGTGCCAGCAGCCGTCAGGGGTCGGGGCAGCCCCAGCATTTT. The V gene is TRBV9, the J gene TRBJ1-5; perhaps TRBD1 as D (6 bases). V lost 4 bases, J lost 7 bases, and 15 bases lay in between. CDR3 size: 14 residues. Germline CDR1 SGDLS, CDR2 YYNGEE.

This rearrangement joins TRBV29-1 to TRBJ1-2; the match to TRBD1 covers 7 bases. There are 13 residues in the CDR3. The ends lost 4 bases at V and 7 bases at J; junction bases unmatched: 9. CDR1 SQVTM and CDR2 ANQGSEA come from the germline V gene. CDR3 in amino acids: CSVGSQGGLGYTF. CDR3 in DNA: TGCAGCGTTGGGTCCCAGGGGGGGCTTGGCTACACCTTC.

This chain links TRBV18 with TRBJ1-1; 11 bases map to TRBD1. Per the germline V gene, CDR1 is KGHSH and CDR2 is LQKENI. After removal of 4 bases from V and 5 bases from J, the junction contained 3 bases not matched to a gene. This CDR3 comprises 14 residues. CDR3 sequence: CASSQGQGATEAFF. Written as DNA, the CDR3 is TGTGCCAGCTCACAAGGACAGGGGGCTACTGAAGCTTTCTTT. The full variable domain, in which reference TRBV18 and TRBJ1-1 provide the parts outside the CDR3, is NAGVMQNPRHLVRRRGQEARLRCSPMKGHSHVYWYRQLPEEGLKFMVYLQKENIIDESGMPKERFSAEFPKEGPSILRIQQVVRGDSAAYFCASSQGQGATEAFFGQGTRLTVV.

The chain combines TRBV18 with TRBJ1-2, with D tentatively TRBD1 (6 bases). Germline CDR1 is KGHSH and CDR2 is LQKENI. V gave up 4 bases and J gave up 4 bases, with 13 bases separating them. The CDR3 contains 14 residues. CDR3 loop: CASSLDRPFYGYTF. The CDR3 DNA is TGTGCCAGCTCACTCGACAGGCCCTTCTATGGCTACACCTTC.

The chain couples TRBV13 to TRBJ1-1; no clear D gene. This CDR3 region has 12 residues. Germline loops: CDR1 PRHDT, CDR2 FYEKMQ (reference sequence). The V end was cut by 5 bases, the J end by 0 bases, with 4 bases between. The CDR3 DNA reads as TGTGCCAGCAGCACCATGAACACTGAAGCTTTCTTT. Its translation: CASSTMNTEAFF.

The chain couples TRBV25-1 to TRBJ2-7, with 7 nucleotides matching TRBD1. This CDR3 is 13 amino acids long. Germline CDR1 reads MGHDK; CDR2 reads SYGVNS. The trim removed 6 bases at V and 3 bases at J, leaving 5 bases unmatched. As DNA, the CDR3 is TGTGCCAGCAGACAGGGGCAGGGCTACGAGCAGTACTTC. The encoded protein is CASRQGQGYEQYF.